This T cell receptor (beta chain) was captured in a study of blood T cell repertoires in COVID-19. Followed longitudinally, the Seattle patients had been enrolled during active infection. There are 13 residues in the CDR3. Trimming at V came to 6 bases and at J to 6 bases, leaving 3 bases not matched to a gene. Germline V gene lookup returns CDR1 SNHLY and CDR2 FYNNEI. This table comes from immunoSEQ multiplex PCR, and its TCRdb copy is limited to in-frame clones, with some not included. The sample lists tens of thousands of clones, 81% occurring once. The source of this sequence is a woman in her sixties or seventies with COVID-19, enrolled during active disease. Sequencing used peripheral blood. This chain joins TRBV2 and TRBJ1-5; 9 bases align to TRBD1. The CDR3: CASSLDRGQPQHF. Here the CDR3 DNA reads TGTGCCAGCAGCCTGGACAGGGGTCAGCCCCAGCATTTT.